Listed here are 23 T cell receptor beta chains from one sample, sequenced in a study of post-analysis software for immune sequencing data. Findings of the study overall: Compared with controls, patients had more of 4 to 6 TRBV segments, including TRBV5-6, TRBV5-1 and TRBV20-1.

cDNA libraries for TCR beta contained unique molecular identifiers. TCRdb reanalysed the PCR reads using MiXCR and keeps one entry per CDR3 protein. The profile shows fewer than 600,000 distinct CDR3 sequences, approximately 45% of them singletons. These receptors have no identified antigens. The source material was blood. The receptors here all came from a girl aged 10-17 years with multiple sclerosis.

This clonotype was picked up a small number of times. This rearrangement joins TRBV20-1 to TRBJ2-3; D not certain. Germline V lookup: CDR1 DFQATT, CDR2 SNEGSKA (reference sequence). Trimming took off 4 bases at V and 6 bases at J, with 11 bases between the two ends. The CDR3 extends over 12 amino acids. Written as DNA, the CDR3 is TGCAGTGCTAAGACGACTGTGGATACGCAGTATTTT. Translation: CSAKTTVDTQYF.

The chain joins TRBV20-1 to TRBJ2-7; 7 nucleotides agree with TRBD2. The V segment lost 0 bases and the J segment 0 bases; nucleotides outside the gene matches: 11. The CDR3 is 17 amino acids. The germline gives CDR1 DFQATT, CDR2 SNEGSKA (reference sequence). The CDR3 DNA reads TGCAGTGCTAGAGATACCCGAACTAGCGCCAGCTCCTACGAGCAGTACTTC. Protein product: CSARDTRTSASSYEQYF.

This clonotype has only a few counts. The chain links TRBV3-1 to TRBJ1-1; D is undetermined. Germline V gives CDR1 LGHDT, CDR2 YNNKEL (reference sequence). Trimming removed 1 base at V and 0 bases at J, with 6 bases between. The CDR3 totals 14 residues. Written as DNA, the CDR3 is TGTGCCAGCAGCCAAGTACAGATGAACACTGAAGCTTTCTTT. Translating it yields CASSQVQMNTEAFF.

This clonotype showed up just a few times. The chain joins TRBV11-2 to TRBJ2-1; 9 bases agree with TRBD2. Germline CDR1 reads SGHAT; CDR2 reads FQNNGV. V was clipped by 0 bases and J by 1 base; unmatched bases: 4. The CDR3 sequence is 17 residues long. The CDR3 sequence: CASSLESSGGSYNEQFF. The CDR3, as DNA: TGTGCCAGCAGCTTAGAAAGTAGCGGGGGTTCCTACAATGAGCAGTTCTTC.

This chain links TRBV4-2 with TRBJ2-1; TRBD2 aligns across 11 bases. This CDR3 is built from 16 residues. The J segment lost 6 bases and the V segment lost 3 bases, leaving 7 bases of the junction unmatched. Germline lookup yields CDR1 LGHNA and CDR2 YNFKEQ. This chain's CDR3 is CASSQGTSGHSNEQFF. As DNA, the CDR3 is TGTGCCAGCAGCCAGGGGACTAGCGGACATTCCAATGAGCAGTTCTTC.

The chain links TRBV20-1 to TRBJ2-5, with D hard to call. The assigned J gene may be wrong: the sequence end matches TRBJ2-7 better. The CDR3 is 13 amino acids. Looked up from germline, CDR1 is DFQATT and CDR2 is SNEGSKA (reference sequence). The DNA for the CDR3 is TGCAGTGCTACAAGGATGGACGGATACGAGCAGTACTTC. Its protein product is CSATRMDGYEQYF.

This chain links TRBV29-1 with TRBJ2-7; TRBD1 agrees at 7 bases. V trimming: 3 bases; J trimming: 1 base; junction bases outside the gene matches: 6. The CDR3 contains 14 residues. Germline V gene data show CDR1 as SQVTM and CDR2 as ANQGSEA. The CDR3 region is CSVDITGDSYEQYF. CDR3 bases: TGCAGCGTTGATATAACAGGGGATTCCTACGAGCAGTACTTC.

The rearrangement links TRBV10-3 to TRBJ2-1; D ambiguous. This CDR3 has 16 residues. Trimming took off 4 bases at V and 0 bases at J, with 13 bases between the two ends. Per germline, CDR1 ENHRY and CDR2 SYGVKD. The CDR3 here is CAISVSGESSYNEQFF. The CDR3 nucleotides read TGTGCCATCAGTGTAAGTGGAGAAAGCTCCTACAATGAGCAGTTCTTC.

Only a few counts were recorded for this clonotype. The CDR3 region is CASGSSNEKLFF. The CDR3 nucleotides are TGTGCCAGCGGGTCCTCTAATGAAAAACTGTTTTTT. The V call is TRBV28, the J call TRBJ1-4, with D hard to call. Between the trimmed V and J ends, which lost 8 bases and 3 bases, there was a span of 7 bases. The CDR3 covers 12 residues. Looked up from germline, CDR1 is MDHEN and CDR2 is SYDVKM.

The chain recombines TRBV28 with TRBJ2-3; tentative D call: TRBD1 (6 bases). Per germline, CDR1 MDHEN and CDR2 SYDVKM. The CDR3 has 15 residues. Trimming stripped 6 bases from V and 5 bases from J, with 18 bases between. This CDR3 reads CASSLGEGVGDTQYF. CDR3 coding DNA: TGTGCCAGCAGCCTGGGAGAGGGGGTCGGAGATACGCAGTATTTT.

There are many counts of this clonotype. The chain carries TRBV5-1 and TRBJ2-7, with 9 bases lining up with TRBD1. V was clipped by 4 bases and J by 0 bases; unmatched bases: 2. The germline CDR1 and CDR2 sequences are SGHRS and YFSETQ. The CDR3 spans 14 residues. The CDR3 reads CASSPGQGSYEQYF. In DNA form, the CDR3 reads TGCGCCAGCAGCCCGGGACAGGGCTCCTACGAGCAGTACTTC.

The rearrangement uses TRBV12-3 or TRBV12-4 and TRBJ1-2; D is undetermined. CDR3 length: 13 amino acids. The V end was cut by 2 bases, the J end by 8 bases, with 12 bases between. CDR3 in DNA: TGTGCCAGCAGTTTAAGGTTGGGTGAAGGCTACACCTTC. This translates into CASSLRLGEGYTF.

The genes are TRBV29-1 and TRBJ2-7; 9 bases agree with TRBD1. The CDR3 consists of 15 residues. The junction had 7 bases not matched to a gene; V was cut back by 4 bases and J by 0 bases. From germline, CDR1 is SQVTM and CDR2 ANQGSEA. CDR3 region: CSVGRDRAFSYEQYF. The DNA of the CDR3 is TGCAGCGTTGGACGGGACAGGGCGTTCTCCTACGAGCAGTACTTC.

The rearrangement links TRBV4-1 to TRBJ2-2; 7 bases map to TRBD2. This CDR3 is built from 18 residues. The V segment lost 4 bases and the J segment 4 bases; nucleotides outside the gene matches: 15. CDR1 MGHRA and CDR2 YSYEKL come from the germline V gene. CDR3 sequence reads: CASSPTEGRESSTGELFF. The DNA of the CDR3 is TGCGCCAGCAGCCCCACGGAGGGGCGGGAGAGTAGCACCGGGGAGCTGTTTTTT.

This chain connects TRBV5-1 to TRBJ1-2; 9 bases fit TRBD1. The CDR3 sequence is 15 residues long. The germline gives CDR1 SGHRS, CDR2 YFSETQ. The trim removed 0 bases at V and 4 bases at J, leaving 4 bases unmatched. For the CDR3, the DNA is TGCGCCAGCAGCTTGGATGGGACAGGGATCTATGGCTACACCTTC. Its translation is CASSLDGTGIYGYTF.

This clonotype showed up just a few times. The V gene is TRBV20-1, the J gene TRBJ2-7; D possibly matches TRBD1 or TRBD2 (5 bases each). Trimming stripped 3 bases from V and 2 bases from J, with 14 bases between. The CDR3 is 14 amino acids. CDR1 is DFQATT and CDR2 is SNEGSKA in the germline V gene (reference sequence). CDR3 sequence: CSARVGAYTYEQYF. In DNA form, the CDR3 reads TGCAGTGCTAGGGTCGGGGCATATACCTACGAGCAGTACTTC.

As DNA, the CDR3 is TGTGCCAGCAGCATAGTGGGTAGCCACAACAATGAGCAGTTCTTC. Translation gives CASSIVGSHNNEQFF. This rearrangement joins TRBV11-2 to TRBJ2-1, with no clear D. CDR1 is SGHAT, CDR2 FQNNGV, per germline. V lost 5 bases, J lost 5 bases, and 16 bases lay in between. This CDR3 region has 15 residues.

This clonotype showed up just a few times. The V call is TRBV20-1, the J call TRBJ2-7, with 7 bases aligning to TRBD2. There are 17 residues in the CDR3. Germline CDR1 reads DFQATT; CDR2 reads SNEGSKA (reference sequence). V dropped 3 bases and J dropped 2; count of bases not matched to a gene: 16. The CDR3 DNA reads as TGCAGTGCTAGTGGGGCGGGAGTGACCCCCTGGCCCTACGAGCAGTACTTC. Amino acid sequence: CSASGAGVTPWPYEQYF.

This chain links TRBV28 with TRBJ1-5; 9 bases map to TRBD1. The V segment lost 4 bases and the J segment 0 bases; nucleotides outside the gene matches: 13. Germline-derived CDR1 and CDR2 are MDHEN and SYDVKM. There are 19 residues in the CDR3. CDR3 coding DNA: TGTGCCAGCAGTTCCAACCGGGACAGGGAGGGGTATAGCAATCAGCCCCAGCATTTT. Protein sequence: CASSSNRDREGYSNQPQHF. Full variable domain (rest looked up from reference TRBV28 and TRBJ1-5): DVKVTQSSRYLVKRTGEKVFLECVQDMDHENMFWYRQDPGLGLRLIYFSYDVKMKEKGDIPEGYSVSREKKERFSLILESASTNQTSMYLCASSSNRDREGYSNQPQHFGDGTRLSIL.

The rearrangement links TRBV3-1 to TRBJ1-2; D unclear. Germline lookup yields CDR1 LGHDT and CDR2 YNNKEL (reference sequence). This CDR3 is 14 amino acids long. V lost 0 bases to trimming and J lost 0 bases, with 5 bases between them. The CDR3: CASSQDSANYGYTF. The CDR3 nucleotides are TGTGCCAGCAGCCAAGACAGCGCTAACTATGGCTACACCTTC.

This chain uses TRBV21-1 with TRBJ1-5; the table's D gene call, TRBD1, was not cross checked with the DNA. TRBV21-1 is listed as a pseudogene. This CDR3 spans 16 amino acids. The CDR3 DNA reads as TGTGCCAGCACCCTGTTACGGCGGACTGAGAGACAGCCCCAGCATTTT. It translates to CASTLLRRTERQPQHF.

The V and J genes are TRBV12-3 or TRBV12-4 and TRBJ2-1; D gene unclear. The CDR3 loop spans 14 amino acids. The V end lost 10 bases, the J end lost 0 bases, and 13 bases lay between the germline ends. The DNA of the CDR3 is TGTGCCACCACTTTGGGCGTCTCCTACAATGAGCAGTTCTTC. Translated, it gives CATTLGVSYNEQFF.

This sequence joins TRBV7-2 and TRBJ1-4; 7 positions match TRBD1. Germline values: CDR1 SGHTA, CDR2 FQGNSA. This CDR3 is 16 amino acids long. J lost 2 bases, V lost 1 base, and 4 bases had no gene match. The CDR3 DNA sequence: TGTGCCAGCAGCTTAGAGGAGGGGGCTACTAATGAAAAACTGTTTTTT. Its protein is CASSLEEGATNEKLFF.